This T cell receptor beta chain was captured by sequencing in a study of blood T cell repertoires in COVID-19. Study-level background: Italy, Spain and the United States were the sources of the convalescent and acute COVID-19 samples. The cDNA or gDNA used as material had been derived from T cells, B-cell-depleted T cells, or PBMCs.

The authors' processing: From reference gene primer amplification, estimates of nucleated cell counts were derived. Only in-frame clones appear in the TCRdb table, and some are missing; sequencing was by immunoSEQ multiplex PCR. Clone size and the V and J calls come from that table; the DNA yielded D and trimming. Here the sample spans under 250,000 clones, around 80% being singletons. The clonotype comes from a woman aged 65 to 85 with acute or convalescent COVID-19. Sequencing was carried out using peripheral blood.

CDR3: CASSPRIAGARGGYNEQFF. DNA of the CDR3: TGTGCCAGCAGCCCCCGGATAGCGGGAGCCAGAGGGGGATACAATGAGCAGTTCTTC. The chain joins TRBV7-8 to TRBJ2-1, with 9 positions matching TRBD2. Losses at the gene ends were 5 bases for V and 4 bases for J; bases not matched to a gene: 18. Germline V CDR1 and CDR2: SGHVS, FQNEAQ. There are 19 residues in the CDR3.